The subject of this entry is one TCR beta chain. Its cognate antigen is unknown. These data come from a study of graft-versus-host responses after intestinal transplantation. Germline V gives CDR1 SQVTM, CDR2 ANQGSEA. This CDR3 has 11 residues. The V and J ends lost 6 bases and 0 bases respectively, with 3 bases between them. The assay was immunoSEQ multiplex PCR, and TCRdb's table has in-frame clones only and misses some. This table holds 85,000 to 110,000 clones, approximately 93% found once. Study conclusions and caveats: Allografts carried high graft-versus-host to host-versus-graft clonal ratios in patients having graft-donor T cell macrochimerism.

This sequence originates from a human donor who received an intestinal transplant. The specimen comprised unstimulated CD8+ T cells sorted from spleen or lymph node cells, sampled before intestinal transplant. The V gene is TRBV29-1, the J gene TRBJ2-1; D remains unclear. The DNA for the CDR3 is TGCAGCGTGCCCTCCTACAATGAGCAGTTCTTC. This encodes CSVPSYNEQFF.